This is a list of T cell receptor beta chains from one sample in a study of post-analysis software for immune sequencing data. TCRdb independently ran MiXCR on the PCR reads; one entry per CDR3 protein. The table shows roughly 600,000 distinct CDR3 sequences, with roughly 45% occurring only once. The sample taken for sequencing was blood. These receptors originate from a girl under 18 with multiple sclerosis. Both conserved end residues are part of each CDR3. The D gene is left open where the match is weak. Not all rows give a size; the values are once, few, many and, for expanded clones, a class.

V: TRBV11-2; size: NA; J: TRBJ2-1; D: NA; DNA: TGTGCCAGCAGGCTTCAGGGGGGGCTCTCCTACAATGAGCAGTTCTTC; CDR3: CASRLQGGLSYNEQFF
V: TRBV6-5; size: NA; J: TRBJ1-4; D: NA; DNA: TGTGCCAGCAGTTCCGGGACACACGAAAAACTGTTTTTT; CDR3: CASSSGTHEKLFF
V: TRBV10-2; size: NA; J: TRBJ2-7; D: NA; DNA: TGCGCCGTCCAAGAGGGGCACTCCTACGAGCAGTACTTC; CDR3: CAVQEGHSYEQYF
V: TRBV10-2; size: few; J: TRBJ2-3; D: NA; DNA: TGCGCCAGCGGGGAAGCGGGTACCACAGATACGCAGTATTTT; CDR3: CASGEAGTTDTQYF
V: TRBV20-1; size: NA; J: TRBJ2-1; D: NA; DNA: TGCAGTGCCCCTATCCCTCTTGGATCCTACAATGAGCAGTTCTTC; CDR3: CSAPIPLGSYNEQFF
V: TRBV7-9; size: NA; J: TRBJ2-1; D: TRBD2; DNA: TGTGCCAGCAGCTTCCTGACTAGCGGGGGGAAAAATGAGCAGTTCTTC; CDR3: CASSFLTSGGKNEQFF
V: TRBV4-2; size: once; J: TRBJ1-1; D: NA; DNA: TGTGCCAGCAGCCCCATGGGAGGGGGAACTGAAGCTTTCTTT; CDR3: CASSPMGGGTEAFF
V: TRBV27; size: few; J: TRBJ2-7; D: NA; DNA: TGTGCCAGCAGTCCAGGGGACATAAGGAACGAGCAGTACTTC; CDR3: CASSPGDIRNEQYF
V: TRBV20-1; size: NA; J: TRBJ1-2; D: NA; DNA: TGCAGTGCTAGGGTCCGGGCCCCAGGAGACTATGGCTACACCTTC; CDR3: CSARVRAPGDYGYTF
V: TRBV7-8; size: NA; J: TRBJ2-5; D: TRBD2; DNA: TGTGCCAGCAGCCCGCAAAGGACTAGCGGGGGAGAGACCCAGTACTTC; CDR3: CASSPQRTSGGETQYF
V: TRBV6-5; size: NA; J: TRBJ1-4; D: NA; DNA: TGTGCCAGCAGTTACTCCGTGGGGGCTGCAACTAATGAAAAACTGTTTTTT; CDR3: CASSYSVGAATNEKLFF
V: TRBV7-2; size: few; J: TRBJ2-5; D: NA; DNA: TGTGCCAGCAGCTCAAGGGCTTCCCAAGAGACCCAGTACTTC; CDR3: CASSSRASQETQYF
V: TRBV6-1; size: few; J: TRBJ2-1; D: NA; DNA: TGTGCCAGCAGTCCGGGACTTAGCTCCTACAATGAGCAGTTCTTC; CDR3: CASSPGLSSYNEQFF
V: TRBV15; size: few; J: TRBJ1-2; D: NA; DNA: TGTGCCACCAGCAGAGACAGGACCAACTATGGCTACACCTTC; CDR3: CATSRDRTNYGYTF
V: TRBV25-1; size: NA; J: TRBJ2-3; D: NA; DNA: TGTGCCAGCAGTGATGCAGGGATCCTAGAGGGGACGCAGTATTTT; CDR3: CASSDAGILEGTQYF
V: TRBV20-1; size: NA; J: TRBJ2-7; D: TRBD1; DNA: TGCAGTGCTAGGAGTCCGGGACAGGGGAACTACGAGCAGTACTTC; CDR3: CSARSPGQGNYEQYF
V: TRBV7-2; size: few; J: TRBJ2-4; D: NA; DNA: TGTGCCAGCAGCCCCAGAAGGCTGAGCGTGCTCGGGAGAAACATTCAGTACTTC; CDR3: CASSPRRLSVLGRNIQYF